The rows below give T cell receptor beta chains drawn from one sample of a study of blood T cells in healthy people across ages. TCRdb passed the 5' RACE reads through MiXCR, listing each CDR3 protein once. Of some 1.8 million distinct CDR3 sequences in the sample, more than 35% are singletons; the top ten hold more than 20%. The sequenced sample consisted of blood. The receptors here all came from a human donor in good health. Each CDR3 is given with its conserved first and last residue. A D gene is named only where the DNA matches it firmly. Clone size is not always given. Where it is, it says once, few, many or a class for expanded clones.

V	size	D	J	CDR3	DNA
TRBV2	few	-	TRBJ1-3	CASSEGGENSGNTIYF	TGTGCCAGCAGTGAGGGAGGCGAGAACTCTGGAAACACCATATATTTT
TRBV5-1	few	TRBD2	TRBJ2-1	CASSLTSGVHSYNEQFF	TGCGCCAGCAGCCTGACTAGCGGGGTTCACTCCTACAATGAGCAGTTCTTC
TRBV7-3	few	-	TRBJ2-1	CASSQQAVRDEQFF	TGTGCCAGCAGCCAACAGGCGGTTAGGGATGAGCAGTTCTTC
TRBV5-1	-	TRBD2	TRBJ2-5	CASSFSHSGDQETQYF	TGCGCCAGCAGCTTTAGTCATAGCGGGGACCAAGAGACCCAGTACTTC
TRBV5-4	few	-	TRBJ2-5	CASGNPSDPETQYF	TGTGCCAGCGGGAACCCGTCCGATCCAGAGACCCAGTACTTC
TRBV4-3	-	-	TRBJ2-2	CASSQDGGRSNTGELFF	TGCGCCAGCAGCCAAGACGGGGGCCGGTCGAACACCGGGGAGCTGTTTTTT
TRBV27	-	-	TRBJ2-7	CASSSQASSSYEQYF	TGTGCCAGCAGTTCACAGGCATCGAGCTCCTACGAGCAGTACTTC
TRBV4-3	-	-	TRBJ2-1	CASSQGLEGPWWFEQFF	TGCGCCAGCAGCCAAGGTCTTGAGGGCCCTTGGTGGTTTGAGCAGTTCTTC
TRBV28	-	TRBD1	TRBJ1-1	CASSPLGQGAGTEAFF	TGTGCCAGCAGCCCCTTGGGACAGGGGGCGGGTACTGAAGCTTTCTTT
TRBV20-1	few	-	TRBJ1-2	CSASGLGGGNDANYGYTF	TGCAGTGCTTCCGGATTGGGAGGGGGTAATGATGCTAACTATGGCTACACCTTC
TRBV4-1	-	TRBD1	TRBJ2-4	CASSQVGQGAMDIQYF	TGCGCCAGCAGCCAAGTGGGACAGGGGGCTATGGACATTCAGTACTTC
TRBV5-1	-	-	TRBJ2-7	CASSSTLSVGGEQYF	TGCGCCAGCAGCTCAACATTATCCGTGGGAGGCGAGCAGTACTTC
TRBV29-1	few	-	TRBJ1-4	CSVTVPGGEKLFF	TGCAGCGTGACAGTCCCCGGAGGTGAAAAACTGTTTTTT
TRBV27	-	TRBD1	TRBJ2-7	CASSSQGQFYEQYF	TGTGCCAGCAGTTCTCAGGGACAGTTCTACGAGCAGTACTTC
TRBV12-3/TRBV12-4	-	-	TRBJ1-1	CASRLGGAIEAFF	TGTGCCAGCAGGTTGGGGGGGGCTATTGAAGCTTTCTTT
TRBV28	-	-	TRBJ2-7	CASGTLIYEQYF	TGTGCCAGCGGGACACTGATTTACGAGCAGTACTTC
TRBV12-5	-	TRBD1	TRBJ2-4	CASGSTGQLPKNIQYF	TGTGCTAGTGGTTCCACGGGACAGCTTCCCAAAAACATTCAGTACTTC
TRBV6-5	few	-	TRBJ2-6	CASSYSFSGANVLTF	TGTGCCAGCAGTTACTCCTTCTCTGGGGCCAACGTCCTGACTTTC
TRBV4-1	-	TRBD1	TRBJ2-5	CASSQGDRHNQETQYF	TGCGCCAGCAGCCAAGGGGACAGGCATAACCAAGAGACCCAGTACTTC
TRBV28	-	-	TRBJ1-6	CASSLWAHSPLHF	TGTGCCAGCAGTTTATGGGCCCATTCACCCCTCCACTTT
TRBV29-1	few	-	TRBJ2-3	CSARDTAQDTQYF	TGCAGTGCCCGGGACACCGCACAAGATACGCAGTATTTT
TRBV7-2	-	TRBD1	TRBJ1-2	CASSLVGTGAGYTF	TGTGCCAGCAGCTTAGTTGGGACAGGTGCGGGCTACACCTTC